This T cell receptor (beta chain) is from a study of regulatory T cells in long-lasting Graves disease. Time point reported: persistent/refractory GD, antithyroid drugs over 5 years with positive TRAb. PBMC RNA served as the TCR library source. Study-wide points: The analysis examined peripheral blood only and excluded thyroid tissue. Patients with persistent Graves' had lower TCR diversity than newly diagnosed patients. In persistent patients, shared public clonotypes (around 2,500) outnumbered those in new patients (approximately 940). Persistent disease exhibited a predilection for TRBV28, TRBJ1-2 and TRBJ2-5.

This clonotype came up many times. Its matching antigen is unknown. Sequencing libraries for TCR beta were prepared with iRepertoire HTBI primers and Arm-PCR of CDR3 regions. From the multiplex PCR reads, TCRdb called clonotypes with MiXCR, one entry per CDR3 protein. This sample has a few hundred thousand distinct CDR3 sequences, with around 23% found just once. V shed 2 bases and J shed 1 base, with 8 bases lying between them. The CDR3 totals 13 residues. Per germline, CDR1 SQVTM and CDR2 ANQGSEA. This rearrangement joins TRBV29-1 to TRBJ1-2; D is ambiguous. The material sequenced was peripheral blood mononuclear cells (PBMCs), taken when the disease was refractory, from a patient treated with antithyroid drugs. The receptor's source is a woman between 35 and 50 years old with Graves disease. In DNA form, the CDR3 reads TGCAGCGTTGAATTCGACGGTAACTATGGCTACACCTTC. Translating gives CSVEFDGNYGYTF.